This T cell receptor beta chain is from a study of blood T cell repertoires in COVID-19. The table came from immunoSEQ multiplex PCR; TCRdb's copy has only in-frame clones and leaves some out. The sample holds about 200,000 clones; roughly 85% are singletons and the top ten take roughly 3.8%. The V gene end was trimmed by 6 bases and the J gene end by 6 bases; junction bases not matched to a gene: 7. Per germline, CDR1 SEHNR and CDR2 FQNEAQ (reference sequence). There are 14 residues in the CDR3. Sequences were obtained from PBMCs or T cells enriched from blood (not recorded which). The V call is TRBV7-9, the J call TRBJ2-2, with 7 bases aligning to TRBD1. This TCR derives from a woman between 40 and 50 years old with acute COVID-19. The CDR3 loop is CASSYDGQAGELFF. The CDR3 DNA reads as TGTGCCAGCAGTTACGACGGACAGGCCGGGGAGCTGTTTTTT.